The 30 T cell receptor beta chains below all came from one sample that was sequenced in a study of chemoradiotherapy in HPV16-positive cancers. Repertoires were generated with immunoSEQ multiplex PCR, while TCRdb's copy carries only in-frame clones and drops some. The sample has 12,000 or so clones; roughly 82% are singletons. The sample here was taken from a patient who underwent chemoradiotherapy. These receptors were taken from a human donor with HPV-associated anogenital cancer.

The chain couples TRBV19 to TRBJ2-2; weak D call: TRBD2 (6 bases). The V end lost 5 bases, the J end lost 7 bases, and 11 bases lay between the germline ends. Germline-derived CDR1 and CDR2 are LNHDA and SQIVND (reference sequence). This CDR3 is built from 13 residues. CDR3 sequence reads: CASSVTRGGELFF. The CDR3 DNA reads TGTGCCAGTAGTGTCACGCGGGGCGGGGAGCTGTTTTTT.

The chain recombines TRBV5-1 with TRBJ1-1; TRBD1 matches 10 bases. This CDR3 comprises 15 residues. The V gene's germline CDR1 is SGHRS and CDR2 YFSETQ. After removal of 3 bases from V and 0 bases from J, the junction contained 2 bases not matched to a gene. Here the CDR3 reads CASSWDRGVNTEAFF. The CDR3 DNA follows: TGCGCCAGCAGCTGGGACAGGGGTGTGAACACTGAAGCTTTCTTT.

The chain carries TRBV9 and TRBJ2-2; the match to TRBD2 covers 14 bases. V was pared by 4 bases and J by 7 bases, with 6 bases of the junction left unmatched. Germline assignment: CDR1 SGDLS and CDR2 YYNGEE. The CDR3 extends over 16 amino acids. The CDR3 here is CASSPGLAGAGGELFF. The DNA of the CDR3 is TGTGCCAGCAGCCCGGGACTAGCGGGAGCTGGCGGGGAGCTGTTTTTT.

The chain couples TRBV7-9 to TRBJ1-4, with D possibly matching TRBD1 (5 bases). Germline lookup yields CDR1 SEHNR and CDR2 FQNEAQ (reference sequence). This CDR3 region has 15 residues. Trimming cost V 1 base and J 8 bases, with 14 bases left between them. The chain's CDR3 is CASSLGQGWKEKLFF. The CDR3, as DNA: TGTGCCAGCAGCTTAGGTCAGGGTTGGAAGGAAAAACTGTTTTTT.

The chain uses TRBV7-8 and TRBJ1-3; D uncertain. The CDR3 has 16 residues. CDR1 and CDR2 (germline): SGHVS, FQNEAQ. The germline V and J ends were trimmed by 0 bases and 0 bases, with 9 bases remaining between them. The CDR3 reads CASSLAAVSSGNTIYF. In DNA form, the CDR3 reads TGTGCCAGCAGCTTAGCCGCCGTGAGCTCTGGAAACACCATATATTTT.

The CDR3 spells CASRRRHNEQFF. The CDR3 nucleotides read TGTGCCAGCAGGCGGCGGCACAATGAGCAGTTCTTC. The chain links TRBV28 to TRBJ2-1; D is uncertain. This CDR3 comprises 12 residues. Trimming removed 6 bases from V and 5 bases from J, with 8 bases in between. Per germline, CDR1 MDHEN and CDR2 SYDVKM. Drawing the rest from reference TRBV28 and TRBJ2-1, the complete variable domain is DVKVTQSSRYLVKRTGEKVFLECVQDMDHENMFWYRQDPGLGLRLIYFSYDVKMKEKGDIPEGYSVSREKKERFSLILESASTNQTSMYLCASRRRHNEQFFGPGTRLTVL.

The chain employs TRBV27 and TRBJ2-1, with D unclear. Germline V gene data show CDR1 as MNHEY and CDR2 as SMNVEV (reference sequence). The CDR3 spans 16 residues. Trimming cost V 7 bases and J 0 bases, with 16 bases left between them. CDR3 sequence: CASNNRRRSSYNEQFF. DNA of the CDR3: TGTGCCAGCAACAACCGAAGACGGAGCTCCTACAATGAGCAGTTCTTC.

V and J are TRBV15 and TRBJ2-1, with D perhaps TRBD2 (6 bases). Germline V gene sequence: CDR1 LNHNV, CDR2 YYDKDF (reference sequence). The CDR3 is made up of 13 amino acids. Trimming cost V 8 bases and J 7 bases, with 15 bases left between them. CDR3 sequence reads: CATQKEGQNEQFF. CDR3 DNA sequence: TGTGCCACCCAGAAGGAGGGCCAAAATGAGCAGTTCTTC.

The gene calls are TRBV4-1 and TRBJ2-7, with 8 nucleotides matching TRBD1. With 5 bases clipped from V and 6 bases from J, the junction kept 21 bases outside the gene matches. The CDR3 length is 18 residues. Germline V gene sequence: CDR1 MGHRA, CDR2 YSYEKL. The CDR3 bases are TGCGCCAGCAGCTCCCTTTTGGGGATGGGACAGGTCACCATCGAGCAGTACTTC. Protein product: CASSSLLGMGQVTIEQYF.

With respect to this clone: One end of the junction is discordant with germline, which a read error may explain. This chain joins TRBV7-7 and TRBJ2-5; D possibly matches TRBD1 or TRBD2 (6 bases each). This CDR3 region has 14 residues. The germline V gene has CDR1 SSHAT and CDR2 FNYEAQ (reference sequence). The CDR3 DNA follows: TGTGCTAGCAGCCTACAGGGAGGAGAGGAGACCCAGTACTTC. Amino acid sequence: CASSLQGGEETQYF.

This clone was recorded only once. The CDR3 DNA follows: TGTGCCAGCAGTCTCAGACCCGCTGGGGCTTTCTTT. Its translation: CASSLRPAGAFF. The V and J genes are TRBV28 and TRBJ1-1, with unresolved D. CDR1 and CDR2 (germline): MDHEN, SYDVKM. V lost 5 bases to trimming and J lost 11 bases, with 15 bases between them. The CDR3 length is 12 residues.

This chain uses TRBV5-1 with TRBJ2-3; 8 nucleotides agree with TRBD2. V gave up 3 bases and J gave up 1 base; unmatched junction bases: 1. This CDR3 is built from 14 residues. Germline loops: CDR1 SGHRS, CDR2 YFSETQ. CDR3 region: CASSSGLGTDTQYF. CDR3 nucleotides: TGCGCCAGCAGCTCGGGACTAGGCACAGATACGCAGTATTTT. Combining the CDR3 with reference TRBV5-1 and TRBJ2-3 gives the whole variable domain KAGVTQTPRYLIKTRGQQVTLSCSPISGHRSVSWYQQTPGQGLQFLFEYFSETQRNKGNFPGRFSGRQFSNSRSEMNVSTLELGDSALYLCASSSGLGTDTQYFGPGTRLTVL.

This chain uses TRBV28 with TRBJ2-7; possibly TRBD1 for D (6 bases). The CDR3 is made up of 15 amino acids. Germline CDR1 and CDR2: MDHEN and SYDVKM. V lost 2 bases, J lost 7 bases, and 18 bases lay in between. CDR3 in DNA: TGTGCCAGCAGTTTAAAGCAGGGGATATTTAGAGAGCAGTACTTC. Residues: CASSLKQGIFREQYF. Using reference TRBV28 and TRBJ2-7 for the parts outside the CDR3, the full variable domain is DVKVTQSSRYLVKRTGEKVFLECVQDMDHENMFWYRQDPGLGLRLIYFSYDVKMKEKGDIPEGYSVSREKKERFSLILESASTNQTSMYLCASSLKQGIFREQYFGPGTRLTVT.

The chain recombines TRBV15 with TRBJ1-2; D not resolved. CDR3 size: 19 residues. Germline assignment: CDR1 LNHNV and CDR2 YYDKDF (reference sequence). V was clipped by 3 bases and J by 5 bases, with 28 bases between them. DNA for the CDR3: TGTGCCACCAGCAGGCTTTCTGAGCGTAGGACTGCACAAGTTTATGGCTACACCTTC. Protein: CATSRLSERRTAQVYGYTF.

This chain joins TRBV14 and TRBJ2-1, with D hard to call. The CDR3 extends over 12 amino acids. Germline V lookup: CDR1 SGHDN, CDR2 FVKESK. Trimming pared 3 bases from V and 4 bases from J, leaving 4 bases between. CDR3 sequence (DNA): TGTGCCAGCAGCCACCTTTACAATGAGCAGTTCTTC. Amino acid sequence: CASSHLYNEQFF.

This clone was observed once. CDR3 loop: CASSVGLAAYNEQFF. CDR3 DNA sequence: TGTGCCAGCAGCGTAGGACTAGCGGCTTACAATGAGCAGTTCTTC. The rearrangement links TRBV9 to TRBJ2-1; TRBD2 agrees at 9 bases. V shed 0 bases and J 4 bases; nucleotides not matched to a gene: 2. This CDR3 comprises 15 residues. Germline V gene lookup returns CDR1 SGDLS and CDR2 YYNGEE.

This sequence joins TRBV5-6 and TRBJ1-2; D perhaps matches TRBD1 (5 bases). The CDR3 spans 14 residues. Germline-derived CDR1 and CDR2 are SGHDT and YYEEEE. The V end lost 4 bases, the J end lost 5 bases, and 15 bases lay between the germline ends. Here the CDR3 reads CASSSSTEKYGYTF. The CDR3 DNA is TGTGCCAGCAGCAGCTCGACAGAGAAATATGGCTACACCTTC.

The chain is built from TRBV19 and TRBJ2-6; the D is unclear. The CDR3 spans 15 residues. V gave up 2 bases and J gave up 2 bases, with 7 bases separating them. The V gene's germline CDR1 is LNHDA and CDR2 SQIVND (reference sequence). CDR3 loop: CASSINSPGANVLTF. The CDR3 bases are TGTGCCAGTAGTATAAATAGCCCTGGGGCCAACGTCCTGACTTTC. Complete variable domain (other parts from reference TRBV19 and TRBJ2-6): DGGITQSPKYLFRKEGQNVTLSCEQNLNHDAMYWYRQDPGQGLRLIYYSQIVNDFQKGDIAEGYSVSREKKESFPLTVTSAQKNPTAFYLCASSINSPGANVLTFGAGSRLTVL.

The chain combines TRBV4-3 with TRBJ2-1; D may match TRBD1 or TRBD2 (5 bases each). Germline V CDR1 and CDR2: LGHNA, YSLEER. Trimming took 0 bases from V and 12 from J, leaving 12 bases between them. CDR3 size: 13 residues. In DNA form, the CDR3 reads TGCGCCAGCAGCCAAGATGGGACCCACCGGCAGTTCTTC. Its translation: CASSQDGTHRQFF.

The J gene is TRBJ1-2, the V gene TRBV7-2, with D unclear. Germline values: CDR1 SGHTA, CDR2 FQGNSA. The length of the CDR3 is 16 residues. With 5 bases removed from V and 5 bases from J, the gap between germline ends came to 21 bases. The CDR3 DNA follows: TGTGCCAGCAGCCCCTATTCCAGGCCGGGGATATATGGCTACACCTTC. Protein product: CASSPYSRPGIYGYTF.

The V gene is TRBV19, the J gene TRBJ2-7; 11 nucleotides agree with TRBD2. The V and J ends lost 10 bases and 1 base, in that order; junction bases with no gene match: 15. Germline V gives CDR1 LNHDA, CDR2 SQIVND (reference sequence). The CDR3 has 17 amino acids. CDR3 protein: CATPPGLAVLPSYEQYF. The CDR3 DNA sequence: TGTGCCACCCCCCCGGGACTAGCGGTTCTCCCGTCCTACGAGCAGTACTTC.

This clone came up a few times. The V gene is TRBV27, the J gene TRBJ2-5; 9 bases align to TRBD1. Germline loops: CDR1 MNHEY, CDR2 SMNVEV (reference sequence). J gave up 4 bases and V 6 bases, and 9 bases lay outside the gene matches. The CDR3 has 15 residues. CDR3 bases: TGTGCCAGCAGCCCCTTACCGGACAGGGGAGAGACCCAGTACTTC. It specifies CASSPLPDRGETQYF.

The J gene is TRBJ2-7, the V gene TRBV6-1; D unresolved. The CDR3 is 12 amino acids. Looked up from germline, CDR1 is MNHNS and CDR2 is SASEGT. V was pared by 8 bases and J by 0 bases, with 8 bases between. This chain's CDR3 is CASGESSYEQYF. The CDR3 bases are TGTGCCAGCGGCGAGAGCTCCTACGAGCAGTACTTC.

This rearrangement joins TRBV9 to TRBJ1-1, with D possibly TRBD1 on 6 matching bases. Germline V gives CDR1 SGDLS, CDR2 YYNGEE. V lost 6 bases to trimming and J lost 1 base, with 13 bases between them. CDR3 size: 14 residues. CDR3 DNA sequence: TGTGCCAGCAACCCCGGGGGCACGAACACTGAAGCTTTCTTT. This sequence encodes CASNPGGTNTEAFF.

This chain links TRBV7-2 with TRBJ1-5; 8 bases fit TRBD1. With V trimmed by 6 bases and J by 2 bases, 6 bases remained unmatched. Per germline, CDR1 SGHTA and CDR2 FQGNSA. This CDR3 region has 15 residues. The CDR3, as DNA: TGTGCCAGCAGATCAGGGGGCTCGGGCAATCAGCCCCAGCATTTT. Its translation is CASRSGGSGNQPQHF.

V and J are TRBV5-1 and TRBJ2-3, with TRBD2 matching over 7 bases. Germline CDR1 and CDR2: SGHRS and YFSETQ. V lost 2 bases, J lost 1 base, and 1 base stayed unmatched. This CDR3 has 14 amino acids. Here the CDR3 reads CASSFTSGTDTQYF. The CDR3 DNA follows: TGCGCCAGCAGCTTTACTAGCGGCACAGATACGCAGTATTTT. Full variable domain (missing parts from reference TRBV5-1 and TRBJ2-3): KAGVTQTPRYLIKTRGQQVTLSCSPISGHRSVSWYQQTPGQGLQFLFEYFSETQRNKGNFPGRFSGRQFSNSRSEMNVSTLELGDSALYLCASSFTSGTDTQYFGPGTRLTVL.

J is TRBJ2-7 and V is TRBV11-2, with 8 nucleotides matching TRBD1. Trimming removed 5 bases from V and 2 bases from J; junction bases left unmatched: 8. The CDR3 extends over 15 amino acids. The germline V gene has CDR1 SGHAT and CDR2 FQNNGV. CDR3 in amino acids: CASSARDRPTYEQYF. CDR3 in DNA: TGTGCCAGCAGCGCCCGGGACAGGCCTACCTACGAGCAGTACTTC.

The genes are TRBV7-3 and TRBJ2-1; D is ambiguous. Per germline, CDR1 SGHTA and CDR2 FQGTGA. The germline V and J ends were trimmed by 6 bases and 5 bases, with 26 bases remaining between them. The CDR3 spans 18 residues. The chain's CDR3 is CASRQSSFDGKNNNEQFF. CDR3 coding DNA: TGTGCCAGCAGGCAATCGTCGTTCGACGGCAAAAACAACAATGAGCAGTTCTTC.

This chain links TRBV2 with TRBJ2-3, with D maybe TRBD1 (5 bases). Germline V gene sequence: CDR1 SNHLY, CDR2 FYNNEI. The V and J ends lost 3 bases and 2 bases respectively, with 9 bases between them. The CDR3 has 14 residues. CDR3 nucleotides: TGTGCCAGCAGTGAGTCCAGGGTCACAGATACGCAGTATTTT. Translation: CASSESRVTDTQYF.

V gene TRBV9 combines with J gene TRBJ2-1; TRBD2 agrees at 16 bases. The CDR3 has 16 amino acids. V dropped 2 bases and J dropped 10; count of bases not matched to a gene: 6. Germline CDR1 SGDLS, CDR2 YYNGEE. CDR3 in DNA: TGTGCCAGCAGCGTCCTCGGGACTAGCGGGAGGGAGGAGCAGTTCTTC. Its protein product is CASSVLGTSGREEQFF.